The clone carrying this T cell receptor beta chain was found a few times. Its matching antigen is unknown. The entry originates in a study of spatial heterogeneity in lung cancer. Indicated time point: sample taken at primary tumor resection. Study-wide points: Intratumoral expanded alpha and beta TCR counts were found to track tumor mutation counts.

Germline lookup yields CDR1 SGDLS and CDR2 YYNGEE. The ends were cut back, 1 base at V and 4 bases at J, with 7 bases in the middle. The CDR3 runs to 13 residues. TCRdb reprocessed the 5' RACE reads with MiXCR, giving one entry per CDR3 protein. The profile shows 6,500 to 9,000 distinct CDR3 sequences, about 20% of them singletons. The chain has TRBV9 and TRBJ2-3; D remains unclear. The clonotype originates from a female donor with early-stage non-small cell lung cancer. The starting material was lung tumor tissue, obtained at surgery. This CDR3 reads CASSVSGPDTQYF. The CDR3 DNA sequence: TGTGCCAGCAGCGTATCCGGGCCAGATACGCAGTATTTT.